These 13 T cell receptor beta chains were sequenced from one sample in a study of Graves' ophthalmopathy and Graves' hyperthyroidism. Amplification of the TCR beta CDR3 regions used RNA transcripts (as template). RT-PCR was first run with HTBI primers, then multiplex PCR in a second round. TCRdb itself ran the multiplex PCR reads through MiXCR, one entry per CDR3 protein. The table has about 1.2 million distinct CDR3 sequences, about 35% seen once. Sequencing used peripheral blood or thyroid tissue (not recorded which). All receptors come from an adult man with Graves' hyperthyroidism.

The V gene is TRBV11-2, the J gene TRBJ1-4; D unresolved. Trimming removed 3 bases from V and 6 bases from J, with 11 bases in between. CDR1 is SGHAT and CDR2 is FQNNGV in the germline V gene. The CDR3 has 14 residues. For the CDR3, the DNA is TGTGCCAGCAGCTTCCCAGAACTGCATGAAAAACTGTTTTTT. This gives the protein CASSFPELHEKLFF.

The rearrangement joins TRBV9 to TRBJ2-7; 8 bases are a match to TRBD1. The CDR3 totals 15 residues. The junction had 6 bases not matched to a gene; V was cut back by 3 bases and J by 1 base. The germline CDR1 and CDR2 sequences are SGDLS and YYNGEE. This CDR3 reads CASSATGVNSYEQYF. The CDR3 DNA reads TGTGCCAGCAGCGCGACAGGGGTAAATTCCTACGAGCAGTACTTC. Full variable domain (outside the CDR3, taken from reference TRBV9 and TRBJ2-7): DSGVTQTPKHLITATGQRVTLRCSPRSGDLSVYWYQQSLDQGLQFLIQYYNGEERAKGNILERFSAQQFPDLHSELNLSSLELGDSALYFCASSATGVNSYEQYFGPGTRLTVT.

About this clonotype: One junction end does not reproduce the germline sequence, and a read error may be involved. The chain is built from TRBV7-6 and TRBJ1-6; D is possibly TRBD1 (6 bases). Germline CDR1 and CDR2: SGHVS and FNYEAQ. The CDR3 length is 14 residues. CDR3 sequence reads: CASSWGPVESDVGF. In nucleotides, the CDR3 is TGTGCCAGCAGCTGGGGGCCCGTGGAAAGTGACGTCGGTTTT.

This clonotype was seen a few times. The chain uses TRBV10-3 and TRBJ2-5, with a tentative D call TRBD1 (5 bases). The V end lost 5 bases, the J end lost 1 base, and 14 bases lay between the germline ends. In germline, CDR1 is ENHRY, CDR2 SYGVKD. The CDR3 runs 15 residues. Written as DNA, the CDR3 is TGTGCCATCAGTTCAGGGCGGCAGGCCCAAGAGACCCAGTACTTC. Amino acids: CAISSGRQAQETQYF.

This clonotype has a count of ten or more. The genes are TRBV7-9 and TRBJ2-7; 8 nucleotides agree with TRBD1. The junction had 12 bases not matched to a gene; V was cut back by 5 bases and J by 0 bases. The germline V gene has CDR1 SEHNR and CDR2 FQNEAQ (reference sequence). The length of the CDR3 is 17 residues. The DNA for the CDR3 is TGTGCCAGCAGCCCCATATCCGGACAGGGAAACTCCTACGAGCAGTACTTC. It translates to CASSPISGQGNSYEQYF. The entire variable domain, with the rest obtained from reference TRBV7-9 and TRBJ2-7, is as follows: DTGVSQNPRHKITKRGQNVTFRCDPISEHNRLYWYRQTLGQGPEFLTYFQNEAQLEKSRLLSDRFSAERPKGSFSTLEIQRTEQGDSAMYLCASSPISGQGNSYEQYFGPGTRLTVT.

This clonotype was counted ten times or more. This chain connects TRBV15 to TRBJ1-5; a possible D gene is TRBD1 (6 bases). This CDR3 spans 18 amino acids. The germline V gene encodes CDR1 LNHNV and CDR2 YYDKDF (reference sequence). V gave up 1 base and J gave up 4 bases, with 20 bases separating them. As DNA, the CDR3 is TGTGCCACCAGCAGAGTCCAGGCGTGGGGACACCAAAATCAGCCCCAGCATTTT. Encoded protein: CATSRVQAWGHQNQPQHF.

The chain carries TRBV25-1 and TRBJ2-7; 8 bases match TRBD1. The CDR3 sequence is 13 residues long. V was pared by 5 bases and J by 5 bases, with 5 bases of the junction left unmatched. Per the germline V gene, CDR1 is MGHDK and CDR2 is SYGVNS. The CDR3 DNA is TGTGCCAGCAGTCCCACGACAGGGGACGAGCAGTACTTC. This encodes CASSPTTGDEQYF.

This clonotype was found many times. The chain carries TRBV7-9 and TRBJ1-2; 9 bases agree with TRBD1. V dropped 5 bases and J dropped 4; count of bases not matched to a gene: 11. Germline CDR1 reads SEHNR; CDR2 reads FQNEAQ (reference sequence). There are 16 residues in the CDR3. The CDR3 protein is CASSQGGQGGRYGYTF. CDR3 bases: TGTGCCAGCAGCCAGGGGGGACAGGGAGGACGCTATGGCTACACCTTC.

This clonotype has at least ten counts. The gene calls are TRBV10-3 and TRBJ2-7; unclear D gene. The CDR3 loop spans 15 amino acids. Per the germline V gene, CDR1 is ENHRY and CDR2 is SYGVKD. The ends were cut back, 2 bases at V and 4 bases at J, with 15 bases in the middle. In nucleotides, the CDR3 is TGTGCCATCAGTGAGAAATATCCGCACGATTACGAGCAGTACTTC. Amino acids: CAISEKYPHDYEQYF.

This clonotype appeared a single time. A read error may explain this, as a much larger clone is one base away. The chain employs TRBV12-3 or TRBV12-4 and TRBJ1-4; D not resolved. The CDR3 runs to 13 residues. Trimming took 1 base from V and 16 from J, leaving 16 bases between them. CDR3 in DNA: TGTGCCAGCAGTTTAGGGTCTGGTGAAAGGCCGTTTTTT. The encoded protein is CASSLGSGERPFF.

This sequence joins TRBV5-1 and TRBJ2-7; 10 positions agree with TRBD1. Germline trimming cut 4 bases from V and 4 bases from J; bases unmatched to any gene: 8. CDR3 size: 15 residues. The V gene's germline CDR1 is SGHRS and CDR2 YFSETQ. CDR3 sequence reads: CASSHSPGQGYEQYF. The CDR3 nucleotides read TGCGCCAGCAGCCATTCTCCGGGACAGGGGTACGAGCAGTACTTC.

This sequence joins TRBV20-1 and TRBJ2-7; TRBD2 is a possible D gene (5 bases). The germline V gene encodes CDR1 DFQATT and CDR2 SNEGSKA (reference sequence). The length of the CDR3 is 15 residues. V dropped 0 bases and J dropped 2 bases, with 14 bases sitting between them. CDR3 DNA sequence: TGCAGTGCTAGAGATGGGCTAGCACCACCCTACGAGCAGTACTTC. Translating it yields CSARDGLAPPYEQYF.

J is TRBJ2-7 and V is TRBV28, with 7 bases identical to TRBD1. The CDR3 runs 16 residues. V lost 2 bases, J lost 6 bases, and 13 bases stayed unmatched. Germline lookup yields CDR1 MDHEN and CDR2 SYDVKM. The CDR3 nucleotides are TGTGCCAGCAGTTTAGCGATCCGGGACAGTGTGCTCGAGCAGTACTTC. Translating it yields CASSLAIRDSVLEQYF.